This T cell receptor beta chain came from a study of early T cells in non-severe SARS-CoV-2 infection. This clonotype was found a few times. CDR3 length equals 12 residues. Trimming cost V 8 bases and J 7 bases, with 15 bases left between them. The germline CDR1 and CDR2 sequences are WNHNN and SYGVQD (reference sequence). TCRdb passed the 5' RACE reads through MiXCR, listing each CDR3 protein once. The table lists 70,000 to 85,000 distinct CDR3 sequences, 5% of them singletons, with 7.3% in the top ten. This clonotype was obtained from an adult who was a healthcare worker with PCR-confirmed SARS-CoV-2 infection or an uninfected control (not recorded which). This material consisted of whole blood, taken at baseline. The chain combines TRBV10-1 with TRBJ2-7, with D possibly matching TRBD2 (6 bases). CDR3 DNA: TGCGCCAGCGGGGGAGCCCGGGGGGAGCAGTACTTC. Protein product: CASGGARGEQYF.